This TCR beta chain was sequenced for a study of control samples from healthy donors and cancer patients. Germline CDR1 SNHLY, CDR2 FYNNEI. The CDR3 has 19 amino acids. The junction had 22 bases not matched to a gene; V was cut back by 5 bases and J by 9 bases. The table came from immunoSEQ multiplex PCR; TCRdb's copy has only in-frame clones and leaves some out. The table records 120,000 or so clones, 91% of them present only once. The sequencing sample was made of blood. The chain uses TRBV2 and TRBJ1-6; 7 nucleotides agree with TRBD1. The receptor's source is a man aged 18 to 29 in good health. CDR3 protein: CASSRFTGEGPLLGSPLHF. In DNA, the CDR3 is TGTGCCAGCAGTCGATTTACAGGGGAAGGCCCCCTTTTGGGTTCACCCCTCCACTTT.